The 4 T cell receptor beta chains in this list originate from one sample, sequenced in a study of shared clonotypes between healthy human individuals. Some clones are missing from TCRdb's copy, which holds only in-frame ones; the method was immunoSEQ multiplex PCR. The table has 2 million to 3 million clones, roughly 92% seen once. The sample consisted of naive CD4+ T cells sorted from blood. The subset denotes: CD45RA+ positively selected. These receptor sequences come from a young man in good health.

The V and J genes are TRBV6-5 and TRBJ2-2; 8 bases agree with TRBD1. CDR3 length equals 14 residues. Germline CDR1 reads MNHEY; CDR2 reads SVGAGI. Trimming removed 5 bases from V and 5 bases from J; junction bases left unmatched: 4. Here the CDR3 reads CASSTGQGTGELFF. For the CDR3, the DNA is TGTGCCAGCAGTACTGGACAGGGAACCGGGGAGCTGTTTTTT.

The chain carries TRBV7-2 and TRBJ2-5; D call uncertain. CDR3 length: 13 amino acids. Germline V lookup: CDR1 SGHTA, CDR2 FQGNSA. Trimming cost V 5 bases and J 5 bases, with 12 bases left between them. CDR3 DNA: TGTGCCAGCAGCCCCTTGAGGTCGGAGACCCAGTACTTC. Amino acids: CASSPLRSETQYF.

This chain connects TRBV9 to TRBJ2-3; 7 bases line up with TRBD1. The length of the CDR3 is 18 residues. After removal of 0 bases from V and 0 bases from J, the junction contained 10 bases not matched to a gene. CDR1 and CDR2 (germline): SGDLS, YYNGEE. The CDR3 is CASSVGDRVPLSTDTQYF. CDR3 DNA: TGTGCCAGCAGCGTAGGCGACAGGGTCCCCCTTAGCACAGATACGCAGTATTTT.

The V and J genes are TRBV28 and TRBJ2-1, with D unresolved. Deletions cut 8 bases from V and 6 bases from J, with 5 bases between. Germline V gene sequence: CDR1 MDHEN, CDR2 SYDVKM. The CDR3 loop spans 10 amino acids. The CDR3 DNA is TGTGCCAGCCATGGCAATGAGCAGTTCTTC. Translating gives CASHGNEQFF.